This passage covers 18 T cell receptor beta chains from one sample sequenced in a study of beta chain features in type 1 diabetes. Study-level points and caveats: People with Type 1 diabetes carried modestly yet significantly shorter TCRB CDR3s in all four CD4+ subsets.

The sequenced template was cDNA made from the entire isolated RNA. The table came from immunoSEQ multiplex PCR; TCRdb's copy has only in-frame clones and leaves some out. The sample consists of 300,000 to 350,000 clones, approximately 13% of them appearing once. The antigens of these receptors remain unknown. The material sequenced was naive CD4+ T cells from blood. The origin of the receptors is a woman aged 18-29 years with type 1 diabetes.

This chain connects TRBV30 to TRBJ2-1; 10 bases are a match to TRBD2. The germline gives CDR1 GTSNPN, CDR2 SVGIG (reference sequence). The trim removed 2 bases at V and 3 bases at J, leaving 7 bases unmatched. The CDR3 consists of 16 residues. CDR3 DNA sequence: TGTGCCTGGAGTCGACTACCTAGCGGGGGCTACAATGAGCAGTTCTTC. It is translated as CAWSRLPSGGYNEQFF.

This rearrangement joins TRBV18 to TRBJ2-1; TRBD2 aligns across 9 bases. Trimming took 4 bases from V and 1 from J; bases not matched to a gene: 8. This CDR3 comprises 17 residues. Germline CDR1 is KGHSH and CDR2 is LQKENI. This chain's CDR3 is CASSQYDAGGSYNEQFF. The CDR3 DNA is TGTGCCAGCTCACAATATGATGCGGGAGGGTCCTACAATGAGCAGTTCTTC.

The rearrangement uses TRBV28 and TRBJ2-1; tentative D call: TRBD2 (6 bases). Per the germline V gene, CDR1 is MDHEN and CDR2 is SYDVKM. Trimming took 7 bases from V and 8 from J, leaving 21 bases between them. CDR3 length: 15 residues. The CDR3 spells CASTQGLAGRHEQFF. The CDR3 region has the DNA TGTGCCAGCACCCAAGGGCTAGCAGGGAGGCATGAGCAGTTCTTC.

This chain uses TRBV9 with TRBJ2-5; 7 nucleotides agree with TRBD2. Looked up from germline, CDR1 is SGDLS and CDR2 is YYNGEE. The CDR3 is 14 amino acids. Germline trimming cut 0 bases from V and 3 bases from J; bases unmatched to any gene: 2. This CDR3 is CASSVALAEETQYF. CDR3 in DNA: TGTGCCAGCAGCGTAGCTCTAGCGGAAGAGACCCAGTACTTC.

The V gene is TRBV15, the J gene TRBJ2-1; TRBD2 might be the D (5 bases). Trimming took 6 bases from V and 0 from J, leaving 12 bases between them. CDR1 LNHNV and CDR2 YYDKDF come from the germline V gene (reference sequence). The CDR3 is 15 residues long. Here the CDR3 reads CATRFGGGSYNEQFF. The DNA for the CDR3 is TGTGCCACCAGGTTTGGCGGAGGCTCCTACAATGAGCAGTTCTTC. The variable domain in full, completed from reference TRBV15 and TRBJ2-1, reads DAMVIQNPRYQVTQFGKPVTLSCSQTLNHNVMYWYQQKSSQAPKLLFHYYDKDFNNEADTPDNFQSRRPNTSFCFLDIRSPGLGDTAMYLCATRFGGGSYNEQFFGPGTRLTVL.

The chain has TRBV2 and TRBJ2-1; 8 bases map to TRBD2. Germline CDR1 reads SNHLY; CDR2 reads FYNNEI. Trimming took 9 bases from V and 7 from J; bases not matched to a gene: 8. The length of the CDR3 is 13 residues. The CDR3 sequence: CARGGLGFNEQFF. The CDR3 coding sequence is TGTGCCAGGGGGGGACTAGGTTTTAATGAGCAGTTCTTC.

The J gene is TRBJ1-1, the V gene TRBV9; D perhaps matches TRBD1 (5 bases). The V gene's germline CDR1 is SGDLS and CDR2 YYNGEE. Trimming removed 0 bases at V and 1 base at J, with 7 bases between. The CDR3 consists of 14 residues. DNA for the CDR3: TGTGCCAGCAGCGTAGGACAGAGGAACACTGAAGCTTTCTTT. Amino acid sequence: CASSVGQRNTEAFF.

The chain links TRBV27 to TRBJ2-1; 9 nucleotides match TRBD2. The junction had 5 bases not matched to a gene; V was cut back by 8 bases and J by 0 bases. CDR1 is MNHEY, CDR2 SMNVEV, per germline (reference sequence). The CDR3 sequence is 15 residues long. The CDR3 DNA reads TGTGCCAGCTTCTTTAGCGGGAGCTCCTACAATGAGCAGTTCTTC. Protein: CASFFSGSSYNEQFF.

This clone occurred once. The rearrangement uses TRBV27 and TRBJ2-7; D is undetermined. The CDR3 runs to 13 residues. Trimming removed 5 bases from V and 4 bases from J, with 12 bases in between. Germline V gives CDR1 MNHEY, CDR2 SMNVEV (reference sequence). CDR3 DNA: TGTGCCAGCAGTCCCTCGGGTACGTACGAGCAGTACTTC. Translated, it gives CASSPSGTYEQYF.

This clone was seen a handful of times. J is TRBJ2-2 and V is TRBV28; no clear D. This CDR3 contains 12 residues. Germline assignment: CDR1 MDHEN and CDR2 SYDVKM. Trimming stripped 3 bases from V and 7 bases from J, with 6 bases between. The DNA for the CDR3 is TGTGCCAGCAGTTTTAATGTCGGGGAGCTGTTTTTT. It translates to CASSFNVGELFF. Looking up the rest from reference TRBV28 and TRBJ2-2 gives the full variable domain: DVKVTQSSRYLVKRTGEKVFLECVQDMDHENMFWYRQDPGLGLRLIYFSYDVKMKEKGDIPEGYSVSREKKERFSLILESASTNQTSMYLCASSFNVGELFFGEGSRLTVL.

The V gene is TRBV9, the J gene TRBJ2-1; D is unresolved. V lost 0 bases and J lost 0, with 7 bases in between. This CDR3 has 15 residues. From germline, CDR1 is SGDLS and CDR2 YYNGEE. DNA of the CDR3: TGTGCCAGCAGCGTAGATGTATCCTCCTACAATGAGCAGTTCTTC. It codes for CASSVDVSSYNEQFF. Variable domain in full (rest from reference TRBV9 and TRBJ2-1): DSGVTQTPKHLITATGQRVTLRCSPRSGDLSVYWYQQSLDQGLQFLIQYYNGEERAKGNILERFSAQQFPDLHSELNLSSLELGDSALYFCASSVDVSSYNEQFFGPGTRLTVL.

The chain combines TRBV4-3 with TRBJ1-2; tentatively, D is TRBD1 (6 bases). The V end lost 2 bases, the J end lost 7 bases, and 14 bases lay between the germline ends. Per the germline V gene, CDR1 is LGHNA and CDR2 is YSLEER. The CDR3 sequence is 14 residues long. CDR3 protein: CASSQRGAVSGYTF. The CDR3 DNA follows: TGCGCCAGCAGCCAACGGGGGGCTGTCAGTGGCTACACCTTC.

The chain is built from TRBV27 and TRBJ2-7; D ambiguous. The V gene lost 2 bases and the J gene lost 2 bases, with 13 bases spanning the gap. The V gene's germline CDR1 is MNHEY and CDR2 SMNVEV (reference sequence). This CDR3 comprises 15 residues. The CDR3 spells CASSLMGRGAYEQYV. The CDR3 region has the DNA TGTGCCAGCAGTTTAATGGGTCGAGGCGCCTACGAGCAGTACGTC.

The rearrangement joins TRBV30 to TRBJ2-7, with 11 bases fitting TRBD2. With 2 bases clipped from V and 2 bases from J, the junction kept 2 bases outside the gene matches. Per germline, CDR1 GTSNPN and CDR2 SVGIG (reference sequence). This CDR3 comprises 14 residues. CDR3 nucleotide sequence: TGTGCCTGGAGTTCTAGCGGGAGGCCCTACGAGCAGTACGTC. Its protein is CAWSSSGRPYEQYV.

This clone showed up just a few times. The chain combines TRBV9 with TRBJ2-3; 8 bases fit TRBD2. Germline trimming cut 2 bases from V and 2 bases from J; bases unmatched to any gene: 7. Germline CDR1 reads SGDLS; CDR2 reads YYNGEE. This CDR3 has 16 residues. This CDR3 reads CASSVAGAGDTDTQYF. CDR3 bases: TGTGCCAGCAGCGTCGCTGGAGCGGGAGACACAGATACGCAGTATTTT.

The chain links TRBV7-2 to TRBJ2-7; weak D call: TRBD2 (6 bases). The germline gives CDR1 SGHTA, CDR2 FQGNSA. The CDR3 has 13 residues. Trimming removed 10 bases from V and 4 bases from J, with 17 bases in between. The CDR3 sequence: CATSTRERYEQYF. CDR3 DNA sequence: TGTGCCACCTCTACCCGGGAGAGGTACGAGCAGTACTTC.

This clone was seen only a few times. V usage is TRBV7-2 and J usage is TRBJ2-2; 8 nucleotides match TRBD1. Germline V gene data show CDR1 as SGHTA and CDR2 as FQGNSA. J was trimmed by 7 bases and V by 5 bases; bases with no gene match: 6. The CDR3 spans 14 residues. The CDR3 loop is CASSQLDRVGELFF. The CDR3 nucleotides read TGTGCCAGCAGCCAACTGGACAGGGTCGGGGAGCTGTTTTTT.

This clone was seen a few times. V usage is TRBV28 and J usage is TRBJ2-7; D may be TRBD1 (6 bases). Trimming took off 6 bases at V and 3 bases at J, with 18 bases between the two ends. CDR1 MDHEN and CDR2 SYDVKM come from the germline V gene. The CDR3 has 15 amino acids. The chain's CDR3 is CASSSQQGIRYEQYV. CDR3 coding DNA: TGTGCCAGCAGCTCACAACAGGGAATCCGCTACGAGCAGTACGTC.